The 16 T cell receptor beta chains below were found in one sample sequenced in a study of blood T cell repertoires in COVID-19. Assay: immunoSEQ multiplex PCR; the TCRdb copy retains only in-frame clones and omits some. The profile covers fewer than 250,000 clones, with 86% appearing a single time and 5% to 6% taken by the ten largest. The sequenced material came from peripheral blood. Receptors originate from a woman aged 80 or over with COVID-19, enrolled during active disease.

The chain combines TRBV27 with TRBJ2-1; D is possibly TRBD2 (6 bases). Germline values: CDR1 MNHEY, CDR2 SMNVEV (reference sequence). V dropped 5 bases and J dropped 9 bases, with 23 bases sitting between them. The CDR3 is 16 amino acids. The CDR3 DNA reads TGTGCCAGCAGTACCGGGGCGGGGAGACGGGGTCCTGAGCAGTTCTTC. Translating it yields CASSTGAGRRGPEQFF.

This sequence joins TRBV7-3 and TRBJ2-7, with 9 positions matching TRBD2. V trimming: 1 base; J trimming: 5 bases; junction bases outside the gene matches: 9. The CDR3 has 16 residues. CDR1 is SGHTA, CDR2 FQGTGA, per germline. The CDR3 is CASSLKGAGGLDEQYF. The CDR3 bases are TGTGCCAGCAGCTTAAAAGGAGCGGGGGGACTCGACGAGCAGTACTTC.

The chain recombines TRBV5-6 with TRBJ2-7, with D hard to call. CDR1 and CDR2 (germline): SGHDT, YYEEEE. This CDR3 region has 11 residues. Trimming removed 1 base from V and 5 bases from J, with 4 bases in between. The CDR3, as DNA: TGTGCCAGCAGCTTGTTCAACGAGCAGTACTTC. This sequence encodes CASSLFNEQYF.

V usage is TRBV7-2 and J usage is TRBJ2-5, with TRBD2 matching over 13 bases. Losses at the gene ends were 5 bases for V and 2 bases for J; bases not matched to a gene: 11. CDR1 and CDR2 from the germline V gene are SGHTA and FQGNSA. The CDR3 is 18 amino acids. The CDR3 region is CASSVTSGGASEQETQYF. The CDR3 DNA reads as TGTGCCAGCAGCGTAACTAGCGGGGGGGCCTCAGAACAAGAGACCCAGTACTTC.

This chain uses TRBV5-5 with TRBJ2-1; D is possibly TRBD2 (6 bases). Germline assignment: CDR1 SGHKS and CDR2 YYEKEE (reference sequence). V lost 4 bases and J 6 bases, leaving 11 bases between the germline ends. The CDR3 is made up of 13 amino acids. The CDR3 DNA reads as TGTGCCAGCAGCCCTGGAGCGGGCAATGAGCAGTTCTTC. Translated, it gives CASSPGAGNEQFF.

V usage is TRBV28 and J usage is TRBJ1-2, with no clear D. The CDR3 length is 11 residues. Germline assignment: CDR1 MDHEN and CDR2 SYDVKM. V shed 4 bases and J shed 5 bases, with 5 bases lying between them. DNA of the CDR3: TGTGCCAGCAGTTCCCCATATGGCTACACCTTC. It codes for CASSSPYGYTF.

This chain uses TRBV11-2 with TRBJ1-5; 7 bases are a match to TRBD1. Trimming took 1 base from V and 7 from J; bases not matched to a gene: 7. The CDR3 covers 15 residues. CDR1 SGHAT and CDR2 FQNNGV come from the germline V gene. The CDR3 bases are TGTGCCAGCAGCTTAGGACAGGGAAGGGAACAGCCCCAGCATTTT. Protein: CASSLGQGREQPQHF.

This sequence joins TRBV7-2 and TRBJ1-1, with 7 bases aligning to TRBD1. Germline V CDR1 and CDR2: SGHTA, FQGNSA. The CDR3 has 15 amino acids. The V segment lost 6 bases and the J segment 0 bases; nucleotides outside the gene matches: 7. CDR3 amino acids: CASSRQGLMNTEAFF. The CDR3 DNA reads TGTGCCAGCAGTCGACAGGGACTTATGAACACTGAAGCTTTCTTT.

V and J are TRBV5-1 and TRBJ2-1; 7 bases are a match to TRBD1. Germline trimming cut 0 bases from V and 2 bases from J; bases unmatched to any gene: 2. The germline CDR1 and CDR2 sequences are SGHRS and YFSETQ. The CDR3 loop spans 15 amino acids. In DNA form, the CDR3 reads TGCGCCAGCAGCTTGGAGCAGGGGGCCTACAATGAGCAGTTCTTC. Its translation: CASSLEQGAYNEQFF.

The genes are TRBV2 and TRBJ2-2, with 12 bases matching TRBD2. V trimming: 5 bases; J trimming: 1 base; junction bases outside the gene matches: 2. Germline V gene data show CDR1 as SNHLY and CDR2 as FYNNEI. The CDR3 has 16 amino acids. The CDR3 bases are TGTGCCAGCAGTCTAGCGGGGGGGATGAACACCGGGGAGCTGTTTTTT. This codes for CASSLAGGMNTGELFF.

This CDR3 is CASGDRGLYGYTF. DNA for the CDR3: TGTGCCAGCGGGGACAGGGGGCTCTATGGCTACACCTTC. The rearrangement links TRBV6-5 to TRBJ1-2; 12 bases are shared with TRBD1. Trimming at V came to 8 bases and at J to 4 bases, leaving 2 bases not matched to a gene. This CDR3 comprises 13 residues. CDR1 is MNHEY and CDR2 is SVGAGI in the germline V gene.

V gene TRBV6-6 combines with J gene TRBJ1-5; 8 bases are shared with TRBD1. Trimming removed 7 bases from V and 6 bases from J; junction bases left unmatched: 5. Germline CDR1 reads MNHNY; CDR2 reads SVGAGI (reference sequence). The CDR3 is 13 residues long. The CDR3 is CASMDRDTQPQHF. The CDR3 DNA reads TGTGCCAGCATGGACAGGGACACTCAGCCCCAGCATTTT.

The chain employs TRBV7-9 and TRBJ1-5; D is possibly TRBD1 (5 bases). CDR1 is SEHNR, CDR2 FQNEAQ, per germline (reference sequence). The V gene lost 5 bases and the J gene lost 9 bases, with 23 bases spanning the gap. This CDR3 spans 16 amino acids. CDR3 protein: CASSAGGVAEERPQHF. CDR3 DNA: TGTGCCAGCAGCGCTGGGGGGGTGGCGGAGGAAAGGCCCCAGCATTTT.

This rearrangement joins TRBV4-1 to TRBJ1-1, with 10 bases that match TRBD1. The germline V gene encodes CDR1 MGHRA and CDR2 YSYEKL. The CDR3 has 17 residues. Germline trimming cut 0 bases from V and 4 bases from J; bases unmatched to any gene: 8. The DNA of the CDR3 is TGCGCCAGCAGCCAAGATCCCACCGGGACAGGGGTCACTGAAGCTTTCTTT. Its translation is CASSQDPTGTGVTEAFF.

V and J are TRBV9 and TRBJ1-1; 7 bases map to TRBD1. Trimming removed 0 bases from V and 1 base from J; junction bases left unmatched: 12. CDR3 length: 18 residues. The germline CDR1 and CDR2 sequences are SGDLS and YYNGEE. The CDR3 nucleotides read TGTGCCAGCAGCGTAGCCATCGGACTGACAGGGCCGAACACTGAAGCTTTCTTT. Its protein is CASSVAIGLTGPNTEAFF.

The rearrangement links TRBV5-1 to TRBJ1-2; the D is unclear. The CDR3 loop spans 14 amino acids. V gave up 0 bases and J gave up 5 bases, with 11 bases separating them. Germline loops: CDR1 SGHRS, CDR2 YFSETQ. CDR3 region: CASSLGFVEYGYTF. CDR3 nucleotide sequence: TGCGCCAGCAGCTTGGGGTTTGTAGAGTATGGCTACACCTTC.